Each of the 29 T cell receptor beta chains below was sequenced from the same sample in a study of T cell repertoires in cytomegalovirus infection. TCRdb used MiXCR to reprocess the reads, holding one entry per CDR3 protein. The sample yields about 180,000 distinct CDR3 sequences, around 15% seen once. The sequenced material came from PBMCs. Receptors originate from a human donor in good health (CMV status not recorded). Some clones in this sample may be carry-over from other donors' samples.

The rearrangement links TRBV19 to TRBJ2-7; 8 nucleotides align to TRBD2. The CDR3 runs 15 residues. Germline-derived CDR1 and CDR2 are LNHDA and SQIVND (reference sequence). V dropped 3 bases and J dropped 2; count of bases not matched to a gene: 6. The CDR3 DNA reads as TGTGCCAGTAGTATGTATAGCGGGGAGACCTACGAGCAGTACTTC. As protein: CASSMYSGETYEQYF.

This clonotype was recorded at least ten times. V usage is TRBV11-2 and J usage is TRBJ1-2, with D hard to call. Germline V lookup: CDR1 SGHAT, CDR2 FQNNGV. The CDR3 runs 15 residues. V shed 2 bases and J shed 7 bases, with 17 bases lying between them. CDR3 nucleotide sequence: TGTGCCAGCAGCTTACTGACGGTTGCTATGGGTGGCTACACCTTC. Translated: CASSLLTVAMGGYTF. Filled out from reference TRBV11-2 and TRBJ1-2, the complete variable domain reads EAGVAQSPRYKIIEKRQSVAFWCNPISGHATLYWYQQILGQGPKLLIQFQNNGVVDDSQLPKDRFSAERLKGVDSTLKIQPAKLEDSAVYLCASSLLTVAMGGYTFGSGTRLTVV.

This clonotype came up a few times. DNA of the CDR3: TGTGCCAGCAGCTTAGATACTGGAAACACCATATATTTT. It encodes CASSLDTGNTIYF. This chain links TRBV7-8 with TRBJ1-3, with D uncertain. The germline V gene encodes CDR1 SGHVS and CDR2 FQNEAQ. The CDR3 is 13 amino acids. V was clipped by 1 base and J by 2 bases, with 3 bases between them.

This clonotype was seen repeatedly, ten times or more. The chain employs TRBV12-3 or TRBV12-4 and TRBJ2-5, with TRBD2 matching 8 bases. The CDR3 covers 14 residues. Losses at the gene ends were 8 bases for V and 5 bases for J; bases not matched to a gene: 10. In nucleotides, the CDR3 is TGTGCCAGCCTCCGCGGGGGGCGCAGGGAGACCCAGTACTTC. Its translation is CASLRGGRRETQYF.

The rearrangement joins TRBV5-5 to TRBJ2-1, with D uncertain. With 3 bases removed from V and 5 bases from J, the gap between germline ends came to 15 bases. CDR3 length equals 15 residues. The germline gives CDR1 SGHKS, CDR2 YYEKEE (reference sequence). The CDR3, as DNA: TGTGCCAGCAGCTACTCGGCGTGGGTCGACAATGAGCAGTTCTTC. It translates to CASSYSAWVDNEQFF.

The chain uses TRBV5-1 and TRBJ1-4; D might be TRBD1 (6 bases). With 5 bases removed from V and 2 bases from J, the gap between germline ends came to 13 bases. Germline-derived CDR1 and CDR2 are SGHRS and YFSETQ. CDR3 length equals 15 residues. The CDR3 DNA is TGCGCCAGCAGGCCGGAGGGGGTTACTAATGAAAAACTGTTTTTT. As protein: CASRPEGVTNEKLFF. Complete variable domain (other parts from reference TRBV5-1 and TRBJ1-4): KAGVTQTPRYLIKTRGQQVTLSCSPISGHRSVSWYQQTPGQGLQFLFEYFSETQRNKGNFPGRFSGRQFSNSRSEMNVSTLELGDSALYLCASRPEGVTNEKLFFGSGTQLSVL.

This clonotype was counted between two and nine times. The chain links TRBV7-3 to TRBJ2-5; D might be TRBD1 (5 bases). Germline V gene lookup returns CDR1 SGHTA and CDR2 FQGTGA. The CDR3 contains 14 residues. Trimming stripped 2 bases from V and 1 base from J, with 8 bases between. In nucleotides, the CDR3 is TGTGCCAGCAGCTTAGACAGAACCCAAGAGACCCAGTACTTC. Protein sequence: CASSLDRTQETQYF.

The gene calls are TRBV14 and TRBJ1-1; TRBD1 matches at 9 bases. The CDR3 covers 17 residues. V trimming: 3 bases; J trimming: 1 base; junction bases outside the gene matches: 9. Germline CDR1 reads SGHDN; CDR2 reads FVKESK. CDR3: CASSHIGQGRKNTEAFF. CDR3 coding DNA: TGTGCCAGCAGCCACATCGGACAGGGGAGGAAGAACACTGAAGCTTTCTTT.

In DNA, the CDR3 is TGTGCCAGCAGTCGGGCCTTTAATGAGCAGTTCTTC. This encodes CASSRAFNEQFF. V gene TRBV28 combines with J gene TRBJ2-1, with D unclear. The ends were cut back, 5 bases at V and 7 bases at J, with 9 bases in the middle. The germline V gene has CDR1 MDHEN and CDR2 SYDVKM. The CDR3 is 12 amino acids. The whole variable domain, filled in from reference TRBV28 and TRBJ2-1, reads DVKVTQSSRYLVKRTGEKVFLECVQDMDHENMFWYRQDPGLGLRLIYFSYDVKMKEKGDIPEGYSVSREKKERFSLILESASTNQTSMYLCASSRAFNEQFFGPGTRLTVL.

This chain connects TRBV20-1 to TRBJ2-3; D might be TRBD1 or TRBD2, each matching 5 bases. Trimming left V 2 bases short and J 4 bases short, with 16 bases between. CDR3 size: 15 residues. Per the germline V gene, CDR1 is DFQATT and CDR2 is SNEGSKA (reference sequence). The CDR3 region has the DNA TGCAGTGCTAGAATCGGGACCAGAGGTGCAGATACGCAGTATTTT. It is translated as CSARIGTRGADTQYF.

The chain carries TRBV4-2 and TRBJ2-1; tentatively, D is TRBD1 or TRBD2 (5 bases each). CDR3 size: 16 residues. In germline, CDR1 is LGHNA, CDR2 YNFKEQ. Trimming shortened V by 0 bases and J by 1 base, and 10 bases separated the two germline ends. This CDR3 reads CASSQEGAGSYNEQFF. The CDR3 region has the DNA TGTGCCAGCAGCCAAGAAGGGGCGGGTTCCTACAATGAGCAGTTCTTC.

This clonotype showed up just a few times. The V and J genes are TRBV18 and TRBJ2-3; no clear D gene. There are 13 residues in the CDR3. CDR1 and CDR2 (germline): KGHSH, LQKENI. V was clipped by 3 bases and J by 4 bases, with 8 bases between them. The CDR3 spells CASSPPTADTQYF. The CDR3 coding sequence is TGTGCCAGCTCACCCCCGACCGCAGATACGCAGTATTTT.

V gene TRBV7-9 combines with J gene TRBJ2-7; D is tentatively TRBD1 or TRBD2 (6 bases each). The length of the CDR3 is 15 residues. Trimming removed 1 base from V and 1 base from J, with 11 bases in between. Germline V gene lookup returns CDR1 SEHNR and CDR2 FQNEAQ (reference sequence). CDR3 nucleotide sequence: TGTGCCAGCAGCTTAGAGGGGGGCCAGTCCTACGAGCAGTACTTC. Amino acids: CASSLEGGQSYEQYF.

The chain couples TRBV4-1 to TRBJ1-4; D is unresolved. Trimming removed 1 base from V and 10 bases from J, with 10 bases in between. The germline V gene has CDR1 MGHRA and CDR2 YSYEKL. The CDR3 is 13 residues long. This CDR3 is CASSQGIYGKLFF. CDR3 bases: TGCGCCAGCAGCCAAGGCATTTACGGAAAACTGTTTTTT.

This clonotype was seen a handful of times. The chain recombines TRBV9 with TRBJ2-2, with no clear D. The CDR3 loop spans 15 amino acids. Germline CDR1 reads SGDLS; CDR2 reads YYNGEE. V was clipped by 0 bases and J by 3 bases, with 9 bases between them. CDR3 in amino acids: CASSVDPNYTGELFF. The CDR3 nucleotides read TGTGCCAGCAGCGTAGATCCGAACTACACCGGGGAGCTGTTTTTT.

The chain is built from TRBV18 and TRBJ1-5, with 9 nucleotides matching TRBD1. The CDR3 is made up of 16 amino acids. The V segment lost 5 bases and the J segment 7 bases; nucleotides outside the gene matches: 12. Germline CDR1 is KGHSH and CDR2 is LQKENI. CDR3 bases: TGTGCCAGCTCATATATGCCGGGACAGGGTAGCCAGCCCCAGCATTTT. It translates to CASSYMPGQGSQPQHF. The complete variable domain, with remaining parts taken from reference TRBV18 and TRBJ1-5, reads NAGVMQNPRHLVRRRGQEARLRCSPMKGHSHVYWYRQLPEEGLKFMVYLQKENIIDESGMPKERFSAEFPKEGPSILRIQQVVRGDSAAYFCASSYMPGQGSQPQHFGDGTRLSIL.

This clonotype was seen at least ten times. V and J are TRBV7-2 and TRBJ1-1, with no clear D. There are 13 residues in the CDR3. Trimming shortened V by 3 bases and J by 6 bases, and 11 bases separated the two germline ends. Germline loops: CDR1 SGHTA, CDR2 FQGNSA. This chain's CDR3 is CASSFYNGAEAFF. The CDR3 nucleotides are TGTGCCAGCAGCTTTTATAATGGGGCTGAAGCTTTCTTT.

This clonotype was counted ten times or more. The chain is built from TRBV4-3 and TRBJ1-2; weak D call: TRBD1 (6 bases). Trimming took off 0 bases at V and 2 bases at J, with 7 bases between the two ends. The CDR3 spans 14 residues. Germline V lookup: CDR1 LGHNA, CDR2 YSLEER. The CDR3 DNA follows: TGCGCCAGCAGCCAAGATACAGGGAACTATGGCTACACCTTC. It is translated as CASSQDTGNYGYTF.

This rearrangement joins TRBV10-3 to TRBJ1-2; no reliable D call. This CDR3 contains 16 residues. V gave up 3 bases and J gave up 5 bases, with 19 bases separating them. Germline V gene data show CDR1 as ENHRY and CDR2 as SYGVKD. The CDR3 bases are TGTGCCATCAGTGACTCATCGCGGGGAATGTGGTATGGCTACACCTTC. As protein: CAISDSSRGMWYGYTF.

The chain joins TRBV6-2 or TRBV6-3 to TRBJ2-1; D gene uncertain. The germline CDR1 and CDR2 sequences are MNHEY and SVGEGT. The ends were cut back, 2 bases at V and 6 bases at J, with 2 bases in the middle. The CDR3 extends over 11 amino acids. CDR3 region: CASSYINEQFF. The CDR3 DNA follows: TGTGCCAGCAGTTACATCAATGAGCAGTTCTTC.

This clonotype showed up many times. The CDR3 nucleotides are TGTGCCAGCAGCCCTCAGACCCCCGCGTCACCCCAGCATTTT. Its translation: CASSPQTPASPQHF. The chain combines TRBV28 with TRBJ1-5; D unresolved. This CDR3 is built from 14 residues. Germline-derived CDR1 and CDR2 are MDHEN and SYDVKM. Trimming took 6 bases from V and 10 from J, leaving 19 bases between them.

This clonotype was detected many times. The chain is built from TRBV29-1 and TRBJ2-7, with 10 bases lining up with TRBD1. Losses at the gene ends were 7 bases for V and 1 base for J; bases not matched to a gene: 7. The CDR3 contains 14 residues. Germline V gives CDR1 SQVTM, CDR2 ANQGSEA. For the CDR3, the DNA is TGCAGCGCTGCGGGACAGGGGATTTCCTACGAGCAGTACTTC. Translation: CSAAGQGISYEQYF.

The chain has TRBV29-1 and TRBJ2-7; 9 bases align to TRBD1. After removal of 4 bases from V and 4 bases from J, the junction contained 8 bases not matched to a gene. The CDR3 extends over 14 amino acids. Germline V gene data show CDR1 as SQVTM and CDR2 as ANQGSEA. CDR3 amino acids: CSVGRRTGEYEQYF. DNA for the CDR3: TGCAGCGTTGGACGGCGGACAGGGGAGTACGAGCAGTACTTC.

This clonotype was found a few times. CDR3 in amino acids: CSAGRDREQPQHF. In DNA, the CDR3 is TGCAGTGCAGGCCGGGACAGGGAACAGCCCCAGCATTTT. The rearrangement joins TRBV20-1 to TRBJ1-5; 9 nucleotides line up with TRBD1. V lost 6 bases and J lost 7; bases outside the gene matches: 7. This CDR3 spans 13 amino acids. Germline CDR1 is DFQATT and CDR2 is SNEGSKA (reference sequence).

The table lists this clonotype with many counts. The chain employs TRBV7-2 and TRBJ1-1, with D possibly TRBD1 on 6 matching bases. The germline gives CDR1 SGHTA, CDR2 FQGNSA. The CDR3 runs to 13 residues. Deletions cut 5 bases from V and 5 bases from J, with 12 bases between. The DNA of the CDR3 is TGTGCCAGCAGCCCCCAGGGGTGGACTGAAGCTTTCTTT. The encoded protein is CASSPQGWTEAFF.

The sample holds a few counts of this clonotype. The chain couples TRBV28 to TRBJ2-7; 7 bases are shared with TRBD2. Germline-derived CDR1 and CDR2 are MDHEN and SYDVKM. Unmatched junction bases numbered 5, after V lost 2 bases and J lost 4 bases. The CDR3 sequence is 14 residues long. The chain's CDR3 is CASSLAGAGYEQYF. Written as DNA, the CDR3 is TGTGCCAGCAGTTTAGCGGGAGCTGGTTACGAGCAGTACTTC. The whole variable domain, filled in from reference TRBV28 and TRBJ2-7, reads DVKVTQSSRYLVKRTGEKVFLECVQDMDHENMFWYRQDPGLGLRLIYFSYDVKMKEKGDIPEGYSVSREKKERFSLILESASTNQTSMYLCASSLAGAGYEQYFGPGTRLTVT.

This rearrangement joins TRBV20-1 to TRBJ2-7; D is tentatively TRBD1 or TRBD2 (5 bases each). The CDR3 is 16 residues long. Deletions cut 3 bases from V and 5 bases from J, with 23 bases between. The germline V gene encodes CDR1 DFQATT and CDR2 SNEGSKA (reference sequence). This chain's CDR3 is CSASRDGSITRNEQYF. Written as DNA, the CDR3 is TGCAGTGCTAGTAGGGACGGCTCAATAACTAGGAACGAGCAGTACTTC.

J is TRBJ2-3 and V is TRBV28; weak D call: TRBD2 (6 bases). Trimming left V 0 bases short and J 5 bases short, with 12 bases between. Germline V gives CDR1 MDHEN, CDR2 SYDVKM. The CDR3 covers 15 residues. CDR3 sequence (DNA): TGTGCCAGCAGTTTATGGGCGGTGGAGGGAGATACGCAGTATTTT. This encodes CASSLWAVEGDTQYF.

In its sample, this clonotype was seen a few times. The chain employs TRBV11-2 and TRBJ2-1, with D tentatively TRBD2 (5 bases). V shed 4 bases and J shed 6 bases, with 7 bases lying between them. The CDR3 sequence is 12 residues long. The germline CDR1 and CDR2 sequences are SGHAT and FQNNGV. This CDR3 reads CASSSGFNEQFF. The CDR3 DNA sequence: TGTGCCAGCAGCTCGGGGTTCAATGAGCAGTTCTTC.